The 29 T cell receptor beta chains below come from one sample, sequenced in a study of identical twins. MiXCR, run by TCRdb on the 5' RACE reads, gives a single entry per CDR3 protein. The sample consists of around 490,000 distinct CDR3 sequences, 14% of them appearing once. The data were also submitted as part of a second study, on yellow fever vaccine responses in identical twins.

Sequencing used CD4+ T cells sorted from blood. These receptors were taken from a woman aged 18-30 years in good health.

This chain links TRBV27 with TRBJ1-2; D gene ambiguous. Trimming took off 1 base at V and 5 bases at J, with 11 bases between the two ends. This CDR3 contains 14 residues. CDR1 and CDR2 (germline): MNHEY, SMNVEV (reference sequence). CDR3 in amino acids: CASSLLSKPYGYTF. For the CDR3, the DNA is TGTGCCAGCAGTTTATTATCGAAGCCTTATGGCTACACCTTC.

This clonotype has ten or more counts. This chain joins TRBV12-3 or TRBV12-4 and TRBJ2-3; D is perhaps TRBD1 (6 bases). Trimming pared 3 bases from V and 2 bases from J, leaving 15 bases between. This CDR3 comprises 16 residues. CDR3 loop: CASSFLTGAPTDTQYF. The CDR3 DNA follows: TGTGCCAGCAGTTTCCTGACAGGAGCACCCACAGATACGCAGTATTTT.

Remarks on this clonotype: The DNA is omitted, as the CDR3 cannot be located on it reliably, and the CDR3 follows TCRdb's listing. The rearrangement uses TRBV7-5 and TRBJ1-1. TRBV7-5 is a recognized pseudogene. Both ends counted, the CDR3 spans 18 residues. The CDR3 region is CISVPEAHRLPAYTEAFF.

This clonotype was picked up a small number of times. The chain is built from TRBV6-2 or TRBV6-3 and TRBJ2-2; 7 nucleotides agree with TRBD2. V was pared by 4 bases and J by 1 base, with 6 bases of the junction left unmatched. The CDR3 has 16 residues. CDR1 and CDR2 (germline): MNHEY, SVGEGT. The CDR3 nucleotides read TGTGCCAGCAGTTCCCCGCCGGGGGGGAACACCGGGGAGCTGTTTTTT. Amino acid sequence: CASSSPPGGNTGELFF.

This chain joins TRBV13 and TRBJ2-1; 7 positions match TRBD1. The CDR3 runs to 15 residues. J was trimmed by 8 bases and V by 4 bases; bases with no gene match: 11. CDR1 is PRHDT, CDR2 FYEKMQ, per germline (reference sequence). The CDR3 loop reads CASSSSRDSRHEQFF. The CDR3 coding sequence is TGTGCCAGCAGCTCGTCCCGGGACAGCAGGCATGAGCAGTTCTTC.

In regard to this clonotype: The junction does not match germline at one end; this may be a read error. V gene TRBV5-1 combines with J gene TRBJ2-3; unclear D gene. The CDR3 length is 14 residues. Germline V gene data show CDR1 as SGHRS and CDR2 as YFSETQ. The CDR3 reads CASSLGQYTDKQYF. In DNA form, the CDR3 reads TGCGCCAGCAGCTTGGGGCAGTACACAGATAAGCAGTATTTT.

This clonotype was counted between two and nine times. The V gene is TRBV9, the J gene TRBJ2-3; D is possibly TRBD1 (6 bases). There are 14 residues in the CDR3. V was cut by 3 bases and J by 6 bases, with 14 bases left in between. From germline, CDR1 is SGDLS and CDR2 YYNGEE. The DNA for the CDR3 is TGTGCCAGCAGCGCTAGAGGTGGGGGCGATACGCAGTATTTT. Protein product: CASSARGGGDTQYF.

The chain uses TRBV21-1 and TRBJ2-2; TRBD1 was called by the table and not checked on the DNA. TRBV21-1 is an annotated pseudogene. CDR3 length equals 16 residues. The CDR3 here is CASSKWGQGWAGELFF. Written as DNA, the CDR3 is TGTGCCAGCAGCAAATGGGGCCAGGGTTGGGCCGGGGAGCTGTTTTTT.

The sample holds many counts of this clonotype. This chain links TRBV25-1 with TRBJ2-7; 7 bases match TRBD1. CDR3 length: 14 amino acids. Trimming cost V 5 bases and J 0 bases; bases outside gene matches: 4. Germline V gene sequence: CDR1 MGHDK, CDR2 SYGVNS. DNA for the CDR3: TGTGCCAGCAGTCAGACAGGGAGCTCCTACGAGCAGTACTTC. As protein: CASSQTGSSYEQYF.

This clonotype was counted many times. The chain carries TRBV29-1 and TRBJ2-1; TRBD1 aligns across 9 bases. This CDR3 has 18 amino acids. CDR1 is SQVTM and CDR2 is ANQGSEA in the germline V gene. V gave up 7 bases and J gave up 8 bases; unmatched junction bases: 24. In DNA, the CDR3 is TGCAGCGCCACTACAAGATCGGGACAGGGTTTACTGGGGTATGAGCAGTTCTTC. It codes for CSATTRSGQGLLGYEQFF.

The V and J genes are TRBV10-2 and TRBJ1-2, with 8 nucleotides matching TRBD1. The CDR3 is 15 amino acids. The trim removed 5 bases at V and 2 bases at J, leaving 7 bases unmatched. Germline V gene sequence: CDR1 WSHSY, CDR2 SAAADI. CDR3 nucleotide sequence: TGCGCCAGCAGTTCGTTGGGACAGGACAACTATGGCTACACCTTC. Translation: CASSSLGQDNYGYTF.

This clonotype appeared a few times. The chain carries TRBV6-2 or TRBV6-3 and TRBJ2-1; 9 bases map to TRBD2. J was trimmed by 1 base and V by 2 bases; bases with no gene match: 9. The length of the CDR3 is 18 residues. In germline, CDR1 is MNHEY, CDR2 SVGEGT. CDR3 sequence: CASSYPSGMGMSYNEQFF. Written as DNA, the CDR3 is TGTGCCAGCAGTTACCCTAGCGGGATGGGGATGTCCTACAATGAGCAGTTCTTC.

The rearrangement uses TRBV10-3 and TRBJ1-5; D not certain. The germline CDR1 and CDR2 sequences are ENHRY and SYGVKD. The V end lost 3 bases, the J end lost 1 base, and 10 bases lay between the germline ends. This CDR3 comprises 15 residues. This CDR3 reads CAISDSRKSNQPQHF. CDR3 in DNA: TGTGCCATCAGTGACAGCAGGAAAAGCAATCAGCCCCAGCATTTT.

In this sample, this clonotype turned up many times. The chain has TRBV10-3 and TRBJ2-7, with 10 bases aligning to TRBD1. With V trimmed by 4 bases and J by 3 bases, 9 bases remained unmatched. Germline loops: CDR1 ENHRY, CDR2 SYGVKD. The CDR3 is 16 amino acids. The CDR3: CAISGPGTGEGYEQYF. Here the CDR3 DNA reads TGTGCCATCAGTGGTCCCGGGACAGGGGAAGGCTACGAGCAGTACTTC.

V gene TRBV19 combines with J gene TRBJ2-3; D not resolved. Germline values: CDR1 LNHDA, CDR2 SQIVND (reference sequence). The V and J ends lost 7 bases and 0 bases respectively, with 8 bases between them. This CDR3 spans 13 amino acids. The CDR3 is CASTYGSTDTQYF. DNA for the CDR3: TGTGCCAGTACATATGGGAGCACAGATACGCAGTATTTT.

The chain uses TRBV7-2 and TRBJ1-2; D is possibly TRBD1 (5 bases). The CDR3 runs to 15 residues. The germline V and J ends were trimmed by 2 bases and 3 bases, with 13 bases remaining between them. In germline, CDR1 is SGHTA, CDR2 FQGNSA. CDR3 region: CASSLSTVGDYGYTF. CDR3 in DNA: TGTGCCAGCAGCTTATCGACAGTAGGGGACTATGGCTACACCTTC.

This clonotype was found a few times. The genes are TRBV10-3 and TRBJ1-4, with D perhaps TRBD1 (5 bases). Germline CDR1 and CDR2: ENHRY and SYGVKD. V lost 6 bases and J 8 bases, leaving 19 bases between the germline ends. The CDR3 has 15 residues. The CDR3 coding sequence is TGTGCCATCAGCTTCTTGGGGGGATTCTACGAAAAACTGTTTTTT. Its translation is CAISFLGGFYEKLFF.

This chain connects TRBV11-2 to TRBJ2-3; 8 nucleotides match TRBD2. The CDR3 loop spans 17 amino acids. CDR1 SGHAT and CDR2 FQNNGV come from the germline V gene. The trim removed 5 bases at V and 3 bases at J, leaving 13 bases unmatched. For the CDR3, the DNA is TGTGCCAGCAGCCTGTATGGGAGCGGGAGCGGAACAGATACGCAGTATTTT. Protein: CASSLYGSGSGTDTQYF.

This chain links TRBV9 with TRBJ2-1; D unclear. This CDR3 spans 13 amino acids. V was shortened by 2 bases and J by 6 bases, with 9 bases between the two germline ends. Germline V gene sequence: CDR1 SGDLS, CDR2 YYNGEE. The CDR3 DNA reads as TGTGCCAGCAGCGTCCCCTCGGGCAATGAGCAGTTCTTC. Amino acids: CASSVPSGNEQFF.

Only a few counts were recorded for this clonotype. The CDR3 protein is CASSPYQGMDGYTF. As DNA, the CDR3 is TGTGCCAGCAGCCCCTACCAGGGGATGGATGGCTACACCTTC. V is TRBV5-5 and J is TRBJ1-2; possibly TRBD1 for D (6 bases). CDR3 length equals 14 residues. V was pared by 4 bases and J by 6 bases, with 16 bases between. The germline gives CDR1 SGHKS, CDR2 YYEKEE (reference sequence).

In its sample, this clonotype was seen many times. V gene TRBV12-3 or TRBV12-4 combines with J gene TRBJ2-7; D is unclear. The CDR3 loop spans 12 amino acids. Trimming shortened V by 7 bases and J by 5 bases, and 12 bases separated the two germline ends. The CDR3 DNA reads as TGTGCCAGCAACTTGGAAGGGCACGAGCAGTACTTC. Translation gives CASNLEGHEQYF.

This clonotype was seen at least ten times. The rearrangement links TRBV10-3 to TRBJ2-2; perhaps TRBD1 as D (6 bases). This CDR3 region has 15 residues. The V end lost 5 bases, the J end lost 1 base, and 11 bases lay between the germline ends. Germline-derived CDR1 and CDR2 are ENHRY and SYGVKD. The CDR3 loop is CAISSRTENTGELFF. The DNA for the CDR3 is TGTGCCATCAGTTCCCGGACAGAGAACACCGGGGAGCTGTTTTTT.

The chain employs TRBV20-1 and TRBJ2-7; TRBD2 agrees at 7 bases. Germline CDR1 DFQATT, CDR2 SNEGSKA (reference sequence). This CDR3 has 14 amino acids. V lost 0 bases and J lost 2; bases outside the gene matches: 4. The chain's CDR3 is CSARDPSGPYEQYF. The DNA for the CDR3 is TGCAGTGCTAGAGATCCTAGCGGCCCCTACGAGCAGTACTTC.

The V call is TRBV2, the J call TRBJ2-7; TRBD1 matches 7 bases. The V and J ends lost 6 bases and 0 bases, in that order; junction bases with no gene match: 5. The CDR3 totals 14 residues. CDR1 is SNHLY, CDR2 FYNNEI, per germline. The CDR3: CASRSGDSSYEQYF. In DNA, the CDR3 is TGTGCCAGCAGGAGTGGGGACAGCTCCTACGAGCAGTACTTC.

This clonotype was recorded a few times. The V gene is TRBV6-1, the J gene TRBJ2-2; 8 bases match TRBD1. This CDR3 has 15 residues. V lost 5 bases, J lost 9 bases, and 11 bases stayed unmatched. The germline gives CDR1 MNHNS, CDR2 SASEGT. CDR3 region: CASSPFGQGRRELFF. DNA of the CDR3: TGTGCCAGCAGTCCTTTTGGACAGGGCCGTAGGGAGCTGTTTTTT.

The rearrangement links TRBV5-6 to TRBJ2-1, with 9 bases that match TRBD1. V was clipped by 6 bases and J by 3 bases; unmatched bases: 10. The CDR3 is 16 amino acids. CDR1 SGHDT and CDR2 YYEEEE come from the germline V gene. The CDR3 nucleotides read TGTGCCAGCATGCTGACAGGGGGGTCCTTCTACAATGAGCAGTTCTTC. Protein product: CASMLTGGSFYNEQFF.

This clonotype was picked up a small number of times. This sequence joins TRBV4-2 and TRBJ2-1; TRBD2 matches at 14 bases. The CDR3 has 18 amino acids. Trimming removed 5 bases from V and 3 bases from J; junction bases left unmatched: 9. CDR1 LGHNA and CDR2 YNFKEQ come from the germline V gene. The DNA for the CDR3 is TGTGCCAGCAGCGCATCCGGGACTAGCGGGGGTCTCTACAATGAGCAGTTCTTC. It translates to CASSASGTSGGLYNEQFF.

V is TRBV28 and J is TRBJ2-6, with D perhaps assigned TRBD1 or TRBD2 (5 bases each). Germline CDR1 and CDR2: MDHEN and SYDVKM. Trimming took off 6 bases at V and 1 base at J, with 16 bases between the two ends. The CDR3 has 17 residues. CDR3 residues: CASRSGALGSGANVLTF. In nucleotides, the CDR3 is TGTGCCAGCAGGTCCGGGGCGCTGGGGTCTGGGGCCAACGTCCTGACTTTC.

The chain uses TRBV5-1 and TRBJ2-5; D is ambiguous. Between the trimmed V and J ends, which lost 2 bases and 3 bases, there was a span of 8 bases. The CDR3 length is 13 residues. Germline lookup yields CDR1 SGHRS and CDR2 YFSETQ. The CDR3 protein is CASSFSTKETQYF. CDR3 bases: TGCGCCAGCAGCTTCAGCACAAAAGAGACCCAGTACTTC.